This TCR beta chain was sequenced during a study of T cell changes during pregnancy in multiple sclerosis. Germline loops: CDR1 PRHDT, CDR2 FYEKMQ (reference sequence). The ends lost 5 bases at V and 1 base at J; junction bases unmatched: 11. CDR3 length: 19 residues. The method was immunoSEQ multiplex PCR; TCRdb's version includes in-frame clones alone and lacks a portion of them. The sample consists of around 66,000 clones, around 91% of them appearing once. This sample comprised peripheral blood, obtained after pregnancy. The chain couples TRBV13 to TRBJ2-1, with 13 positions matching TRBD2. The sequence came from a female donor in good health, enrolled as a control in a pregnancy study. Here the CDR3 DNA reads TGTGCCAGCAGCGCCCAACTAGCGGGGGGGCCTAGGTCCTACAATGAGCAGTTCTTC. This encodes CASSAQLAGGPRSYNEQFF.